A selection of T cell receptor beta chains follows, all from one sample in a study of shared clonotypes between healthy human individuals. Profiling relied on immunoSEQ multiplex PCR, and the TCRdb table lists in-frame clones only, not all of them. This table holds 500,000 to 700,000 clones, roughly 96% found once. The sequenced material came from naive CD8+ T cells sorted from blood. These receptor sequences come from a woman between 25 and 40 years old in good health. The CDR3 runs from the conserved cysteine through the conserved F or W. The D gene is left open where the match is weak. Clone size, where shown, is once, few, many, or a class for clones that have expanded.

j_gene | abundance | v_gene | d_gene | CDR3nt | CDR3aa
TRBJ1-3 | . | TRBV5-1 | . | TGCGCCAGCAGCTTGGCTCCAGGGGAGGGAAACACCATATATTTT | CASSLAPGEGNTIYF
TRBJ2-7 | . | TRBV27 | . | TGTGCCAGCGGAAATGGACAGTCCTACGAGCAGTACTTC | CASGNGQSYEQYF
TRBJ1-1 | . | TRBV9 | . | TGTGCCAGCAGGGGAGGGGCGGGGGTGCAAGCTTTCTTT | CASRGGAGVQAFF
TRBJ2-7 | . | TRBV27 | TRBD2 | TGTGCCAGCAGTTTATGGGCGGGAGACCAGAACGAGCAGTACTTC | CASSLWAGDQNEQYF
TRBJ1-4 | . | TRBV7-9 | . | TGTGCCAGCAGCGATCCAGGGACGGGGCCGAAAAAACTGTTTTTT | CASSDPGTGPKKLFF
TRBJ2-6 | . | TRBV19 | . | TGTGCCAGTATTCCCCGGGGGGGGGCCAACGTCCTGACTTTC | CASIPRGGANVLTF
TRBJ2-3 | . | TRBV4-1 | . | TGCGCCAGCAGCCACACGGGTAGCACAGATACGCAGTATTTT | CASSHTGSTDTQYF
TRBJ2-7 | . | TRBV29-1 | . | TGCAGCGTTGGAGAGACAGATACGCAGTACTTC | CSVGETDTQYF
TRBJ1-4 | . | TRBV28 | . | TGTGCCAGCGCCGGGACGGAAGCAACTAATGAAAAACTGTTTTTT | CASAGTEATNEKLFF
TRBJ1-1 | . | TRBV7-9 | . | TGTGCCAGCAGCCCAGGGACCGAAGCTTTCTTT | CASSPGTEAFF
TRBJ2-7 | . | TRBV27 | . | TGTGCCAGCAGTTTAGCTAGCCCGGCCTACGAGCAGTACTTC | CASSLASPAYEQYF
TRBJ2-5 | . | TRBV29-1 | . | TGCAGCGTTGAGATCGGTATGGAGACCCAGTACTTC | CSVEIGMETQYF
TRBJ2-7 | . | TRBV4-2 | . | TGTGCCAGCAGCCAAGATGCGGATTCTGGCAGGGGGGGCGAGCAGTACTTC | CASSQDADSGRGGEQYF
TRBJ1-4 | once | TRBV28 | . | TGTGCCAGCAGTGAGGGCATCCAAGAGGAACTGTTTTTT | CASSEGIQEELFF
TRBJ1-5 | . | TRBV5-4 | . | TGTGCCAGCAAGAGGCCAGAAGTAAATCAGCCCCAGCATTTT | CASKRPEVNQPQHF
TRBJ2-2 | . | TRBV7-8 | . | TGTGCCAGCAGCTCAACTTGGCAGTCTATCGGGGAGCTGTTTTTT | CASSSTWQSIGELFF
TRBJ2-1 | . | TRBV7-9 | . | TGTGCCAGCAGCTTAAGCCGCGGCGGCGAACCCTACAATGAGCAGTTCTTC | CASSLSRGGEPYNEQFF
TRBJ2-1 | . | TRBV27 | TRBD2 | TGTGCCAGCTGTCCCGGGACTAGCGGGTTGGGTGAGCAGTTCTTC | CASCPGTSGLGEQFF
TRBJ1-5 | . | TRBV19 | . | TGTGCCAGTAGTCTACCACCCCTGACGGAGGAAGGGAGCAATCAGCCCCAGCATTTT | CASSLPPLTEEGSNQPQHF
TRBJ1-4 | once | TRBV7-9 | . | TGTGCCAGCAGTCACGGGATCCAAGGGACTAATGAAAAACTGTTTTTT | CASSHGIQGTNEKLFF
TRBJ1-1 | . | TRBV28 | . | TGTGCCAGCAGACTTAGGGGTGAGACTGAAGCTTTCTTT | CASRLRGETEAFF
TRBJ2-7 | . | TRBV29-1 | TRBD1 | TGCAGCGTTGACGCCGGGACAGGGGTTGTTGAGCAGTACTTC | CSVDAGTGVVEQYF
TRBJ2-3 | . | TRBV4-2 | . | TGTGCCAGCAGCCAAGGTTCAATCCCGTTGGATACGCAGTATTTT | CASSQGSIPLDTQYF
TRBJ2-5 | once | TRBV5-1 | . | TGCGCCAGCAGCTACAGACAGGGGAGGGCGTACCAAGAGACCCAGTACTTC | CASSYRQGRAYQETQYF
TRBJ2-7 | . | TRBV29-1 | . | TGCAGCGTTAACTCAGGGTACGAGCAGTACTTC | CSVNSGYEQYF
TRBJ1-6 | . | TRBV28 | . | TGTGCCAGCAGTTTAGGGCAGGGAGCGGCAAGATTCAATTCACCCCTCCACTTT | CASSLGQGAARFNSPLHF
TRBJ2-1 | . | TRBV6-1 | TRBD1 | TGTGCCAGCAGTGAAGACGGGGACAGCTACTACAATGAGCAGTTCTTC | CASSEDGDSYYNEQFF
TRBJ1-1 | . | TRBV13 | . | TGTGCCAGCAGCTTAGAAGGGTTTGGGCAGGGAGTACGAGACACTGAAGCTTTCTTT | CASSLEGFGQGVRDTEAFF
TRBJ2-7 | . | TRBV6-1 | . | TGTGCCAGCAGTGAAGGAGGGACCTACGAGCAGTACTTC | CASSEGGTYEQYF
TRBJ2-5 | once | TRBV27 | TRBD2 | TGTGCCAGCAGTTTGTGGGGGAGGGCGGAGACCCAGTACTTC | CASSLWGRAETQYF
TRBJ1-1 | . | TRBV27 | . | TGTGCCAGCGGCGAGGGCACTGAAGCTTTCTTT | CASGEGTEAFF
TRBJ2-1 | . | TRBV30 | . | TGTGCCTGGACCGATCAAAGATCCCCTTACAATGAGCAGTTCTTC | CAWTDQRSPYNEQFF
TRBJ1-5 | . | TRBV21-1 | . | TGTGCCAGCAGCCGCCGGGACAGAAACAATCAGCCCCAGCATTTT | CASSRRDRNNQPQHF
TRBJ2-1 | . | TRBV4-1 | TRBD2 | TGCGCCAGCAGCTTTAGACTAGCGGGAGGCAATGAGCAGTTCTTC | CASSFRLAGGNEQFF
TRBJ2-7 | . | TRBV28 | . | TGTGCCAGCACACCGGGACGCCCGTCCCCATCCTACGAGCAGTACTTC | CASTPGRPSPSYEQYF
TRBJ2-1 | . | TRBV7-2 | . | TGTGCCAGCAGCCGGAACGGGGGCGCCTACAATGAGCAGTTCTTC | CASSRNGGAYNEQFF
TRBJ1-3 | once | TRBV7-9 | . | TGTGCCAGCAGCGACTCCGGGTTGGGAGGAAACACCATATATTTT | CASSDSGLGGNTIYF
TRBJ2-3 | . | TRBV2 | TRBD1 | TGTGCCAGCAGTCCCCCGGGACAGGGAAACACAGATACGCAGTATTTT | CASSPPGQGNTDTQYF
TRBJ2-3 | . | TRBV2 | . | TGTGCCAGCAGTCTTTACCGGGGGAGAGATACGCAGTATTTT | CASSLYRGRDTQYF
TRBJ2-7 | . | TRBV18 | . | TGTGCCAGCTCTGGTGAGCAGTACTTC | CASSGEQYF
TRBJ1-1 | once | TRBV5-4 | . | TGTGCCAGCAGCTTGGTAGACAACCCTAGGACTGAAGCTTTCTTT | CASSLVDNPRTEAFF
TRBJ2-3 | . | TRBV11-2 | . | TGTGCCAGCAGCCCCGCGCGGGACGGCACAGATACGCAGTATTTT | CASSPARDGTDTQYF
TRBJ1-5 | . | TRBV4-1 | . | TGCGCCAGCAGCCCCCGCTACAGGGATGGTCAGCCCCAGCATTTT | CASSPRYRDGQPQHF
TRBJ2-7 | . | TRBV27 | . | TGTGCCAGCAGTTTATCACCCGGGACACCAAACTACGAGCAGTACTTC | CASSLSPGTPNYEQYF
TRBJ2-5 | . | TRBV4-1 | . | TGCGCCAGCAGCAAGGGACCGACGGAGACCCAGTACTTC | CASSKGPTETQYF
TRBJ1-5 | . | TRBV4-1 | . | TGCGCCAGCAGCCAAATGCCTATGATGGTTGCTAGCAATCAGCCCCAGCATTTT | CASSQMPMMVASNQPQHF
TRBJ1-1 | . | TRBV9 | . | TGTGCCAGCAGCGCAATGAACGATGAAGCTTTCTTT | CASSAMNDEAFF
TRBJ2-2 | . | TRBV28 | . | TGTGCCAGCAGTCCCGGGACTTCGAACACCGGGGAGCTGTTTTTT | CASSPGTSNTGELFF
TRBJ2-7 | . | TRBV7-9 | . | TGTGCCAGCAGTTCCTACTACGAGCAGTACTTC | CASSSYYEQYF
TRBJ2-7 | . | TRBV13 | TRBD2 | TGTGCCAGCAGCTTAGTTACTAGCGGGAGAGGGGAGCAGTACTTC | CASSLVTSGRGEQYF
TRBJ2-1 | . | TRBV28 | . | TGTGCCAGCAGTTTATCCCCCAATGAGCAGTTCTTC | CASSLSPNEQFF
TRBJ2-7 | . | TRBV6-1 | TRBD1 | TGTGCCAGCGAAAGGACAGGGGGCTGGGAGCAGTACTTC | CASERTGGWEQYF
TRBJ2-7 | . | TRBV27 | TRBD2 | TGTGCCAGCAGTCAAGGACTAGCGGCTCATTACGAGCAGTACTTC | CASSQGLAAHYEQYF